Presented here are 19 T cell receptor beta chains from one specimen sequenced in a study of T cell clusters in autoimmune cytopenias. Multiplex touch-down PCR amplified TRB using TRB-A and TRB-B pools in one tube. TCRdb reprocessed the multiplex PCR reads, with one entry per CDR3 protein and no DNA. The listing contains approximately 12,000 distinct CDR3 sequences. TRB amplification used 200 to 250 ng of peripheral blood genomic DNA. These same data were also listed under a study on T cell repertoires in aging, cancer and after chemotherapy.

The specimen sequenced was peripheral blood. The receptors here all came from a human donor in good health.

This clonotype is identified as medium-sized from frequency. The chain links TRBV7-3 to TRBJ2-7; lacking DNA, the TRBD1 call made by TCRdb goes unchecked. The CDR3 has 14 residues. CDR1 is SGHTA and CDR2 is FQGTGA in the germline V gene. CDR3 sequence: CASSPGQPSYEQYF.

CDR3 residues: CASSDGNYEQYF. This chain connects TRBV5-1 to TRBJ2-7; the D call from TCRdb, TRBD1, cannot be confirmed without DNA. Germline CDR1 SGHRS, CDR2 YFSETQ. There are 12 residues in the CDR3.

CDR3 sequence: CASSFVWHLMNTDTQYF. The V and J genes are TRBV5-6 and TRBJ2-3. This CDR3 is 17 amino acids long. Germline V gene data show CDR1 as SGHDT and CDR2 as YYEEEE.

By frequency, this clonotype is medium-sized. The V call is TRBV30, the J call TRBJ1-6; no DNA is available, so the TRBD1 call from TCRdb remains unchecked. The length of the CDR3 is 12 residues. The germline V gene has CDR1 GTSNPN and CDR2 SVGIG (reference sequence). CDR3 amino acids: CAWDRVSSPLHF.

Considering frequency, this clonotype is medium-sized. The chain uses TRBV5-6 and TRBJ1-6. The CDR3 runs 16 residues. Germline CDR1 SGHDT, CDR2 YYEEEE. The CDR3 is CASSLAGTQIGSPLHF.

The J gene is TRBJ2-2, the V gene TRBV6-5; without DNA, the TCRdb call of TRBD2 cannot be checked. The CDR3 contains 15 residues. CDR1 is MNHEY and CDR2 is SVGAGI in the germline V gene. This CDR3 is CASSRDYSNTGELFF.

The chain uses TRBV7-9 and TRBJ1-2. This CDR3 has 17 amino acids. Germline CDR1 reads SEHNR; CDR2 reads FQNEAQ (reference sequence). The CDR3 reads CASSSNTGRGTLHGYTF.

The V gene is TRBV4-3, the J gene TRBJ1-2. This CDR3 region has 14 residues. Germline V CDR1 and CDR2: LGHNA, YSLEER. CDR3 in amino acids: CASSQHSENYGYTF.

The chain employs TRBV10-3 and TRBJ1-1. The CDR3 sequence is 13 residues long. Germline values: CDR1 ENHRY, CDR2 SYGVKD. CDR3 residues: CAISDYQNTEAFF.

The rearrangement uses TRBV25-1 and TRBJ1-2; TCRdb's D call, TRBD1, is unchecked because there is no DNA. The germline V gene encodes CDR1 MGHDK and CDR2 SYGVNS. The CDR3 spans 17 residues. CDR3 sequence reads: CASSAPRRGTPDYGYTF.

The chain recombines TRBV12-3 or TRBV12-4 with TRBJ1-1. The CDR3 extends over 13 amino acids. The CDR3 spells CASSLRGGTEAFF.

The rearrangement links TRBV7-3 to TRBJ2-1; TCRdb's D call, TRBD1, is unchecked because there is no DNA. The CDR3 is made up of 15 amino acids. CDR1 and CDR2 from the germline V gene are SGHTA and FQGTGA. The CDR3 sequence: CASSLGAGAYNEQFF.

CDR3: CATKPAGQGWDTEAFF. The chain carries TRBV6-1 and TRBJ1-1; lacking DNA, the TRBD1 call made by TCRdb goes unchecked. This CDR3 comprises 16 residues. CDR1 MNHNS and CDR2 SASEGT come from the germline V gene.

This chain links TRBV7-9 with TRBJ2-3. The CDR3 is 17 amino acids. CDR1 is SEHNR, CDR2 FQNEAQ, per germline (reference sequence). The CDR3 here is CASSLGRSLPLTDTQYF.

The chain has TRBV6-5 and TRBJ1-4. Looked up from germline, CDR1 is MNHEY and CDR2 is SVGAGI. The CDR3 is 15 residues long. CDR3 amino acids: CASSYSGGLFEKLFF.

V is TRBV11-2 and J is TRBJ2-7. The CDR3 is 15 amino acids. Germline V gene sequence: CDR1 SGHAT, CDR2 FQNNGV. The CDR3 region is CASSQDRSLAYEQYF. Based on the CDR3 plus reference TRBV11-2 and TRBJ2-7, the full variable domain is EAGVAQSPRYKIIEKRQSVAFWCNPISGHATLYWYQQILGQGPKLLIQFQNNGVVDDSQLPKDRFSAERLKGVDSTLKIQPAKLEDSAVYLCASSQDRSLAYEQYFGPGTRLTVT.

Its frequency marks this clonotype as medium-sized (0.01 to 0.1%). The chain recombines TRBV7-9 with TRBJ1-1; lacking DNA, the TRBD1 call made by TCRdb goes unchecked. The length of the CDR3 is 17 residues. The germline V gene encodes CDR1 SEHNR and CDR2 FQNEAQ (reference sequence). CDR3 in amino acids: CASSTRDSRSLNTEAFF.

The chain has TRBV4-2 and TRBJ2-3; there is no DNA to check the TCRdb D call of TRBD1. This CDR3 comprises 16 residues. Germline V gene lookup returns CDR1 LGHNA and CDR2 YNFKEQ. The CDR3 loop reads CASRSTGGRSTDTQYF.

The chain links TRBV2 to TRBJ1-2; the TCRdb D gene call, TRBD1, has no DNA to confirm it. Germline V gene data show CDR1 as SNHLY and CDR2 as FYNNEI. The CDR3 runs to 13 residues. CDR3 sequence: CASSMTGADGYTF.